Shown below are 9 T cell receptor beta chains from a single sample sequenced in a study of yellow fever vaccine responses in identical twins. TCRdb re-called the RT-PCR reads with MiXCR, one entry per CDR3 protein. The data show some 15,000 distinct CDR3 sequences, roughly 83% seen once. Sequencing used T cells from blood (PBMCs), unsorted or a sorted subset (not recorded which), obtained before or after yellow fever vaccination (not recorded which). The receptors were gathered from a woman between 18 and 29 years old who received the yellow fever vaccine.

The chain has TRBV4-2 and TRBJ2-7; D unclear. Trimming shortened V by 0 bases and J by 0 bases, and 9 bases separated the two germline ends. In germline, CDR1 is LGHNA, CDR2 YNFKEQ. The CDR3 is made up of 15 amino acids. The CDR3 is CASSQDAVSSYEQYF. The CDR3 DNA sequence: TGTGCCAGCAGCCAAGACGCGGTAAGCTCCTACGAGCAGTACTTC.

CDR3 sequence reads: CASSSGTGGYTF. CDR3 nucleotide sequence: TGTGCCAGCAGCTCCGGGACAGGCGGCTACACCTTC. The chain links TRBV11-3 to TRBJ1-2; TRBD1 matches at 8 bases. CDR1 and CDR2 (germline): SGHNT, YENEEA. V shed 4 bases and J 8 bases; nucleotides not matched to a gene: 3. The CDR3 sequence is 12 residues long.

V and J are TRBV5-5 and TRBJ2-7, with 10 bases aligning to TRBD2. J gave up 2 bases and V 6 bases, and 5 bases lay outside the gene matches. The germline gives CDR1 SGHKS, CDR2 YYEKEE (reference sequence). There are 14 residues in the CDR3. The CDR3 nucleotides read TGTGCCAGCAAAATAGCGGGAGGTCCCTACGAGCAGTACTTC. Translation gives CASKIAGGPYEQYF. Full variable domain (outside the CDR3, taken from reference TRBV5-5 and TRBJ2-7): DAGVTQSPTHLIKTRGQQVTLRCSPISGHKSVSWYQQVLGQGPQFIFQYYEKEERGRGNFPDRFSARQFPNYSSELNVNALLLGDSALYLCASKIAGGPYEQYFGPGTRLTVT.

The genes are TRBV15 and TRBJ1-2; 11 bases are a match to TRBD1. Germline CDR1 reads LNHNV; CDR2 reads YYDKDF (reference sequence). Trimming at V came to 1 base and at J to 8 bases, leaving 6 bases not matched to a gene. The CDR3 extends over 15 amino acids. In DNA, the CDR3 is TGTGCCACCAGCAGAGTGTTCGGACAGGGGGCAGGCTACACCTTC. Amino acids: CATSRVFGQGAGYTF.

J is TRBJ2-5 and V is TRBV9, with D perhaps matching TRBD2 (6 bases). V shed 0 bases and J shed 2 bases, with 11 bases lying between them. Germline-derived CDR1 and CDR2 are SGDLS and YYNGEE. This CDR3 comprises 15 residues. CDR3 in DNA: TGTGCCAGCAGCGTAGTTGGGACTTTTCAAGAGACCCAGTACTTC. As protein: CASSVVGTFQETQYF.

The CDR3 sequence is CSARPGTGNYGYTF. Written as DNA, the CDR3 is TGCAGTGCTCGTCCCGGGACAGGGAACTATGGCTACACCTTC. V is TRBV20-1 and J is TRBJ1-2, with 9 bases matching TRBD1. CDR1 is DFQATT and CDR2 is SNEGSKA in the germline V gene (reference sequence). CDR3 length equals 14 residues. The trim removed 5 bases at V and 2 bases at J, leaving 6 bases unmatched.

This chain uses TRBV29-1 with TRBJ1-1; D unresolved. The germline V gene has CDR1 SQVTM and CDR2 ANQGSEA. Trimming cost V 3 bases and J 0 bases, with 11 bases left between them. CDR3 size: 14 residues. In DNA, the CDR3 is TGCAGCGTTGAGAGGCCAGGCCTGAACACTGAAGCTTTCTTT. Translated, it gives CSVERPGLNTEAFF.

The V and J genes are TRBV7-9 and TRBJ1-2, with D perhaps matching TRBD1 (5 bases). CDR1 is SEHNR, CDR2 FQNEAQ, per germline (reference sequence). CDR3 length: 15 residues. The V end lost 2 bases, the J end lost 3 bases, and 13 bases lay between the germline ends. The CDR3 reads CASSLYLGEHYGYTF. The CDR3 DNA sequence: TGTGCCAGCAGCTTATATTTAGGGGAACACTATGGCTACACCTTC.

V and J are TRBV6-5 and TRBJ1-2, with 10 bases identical to TRBD1. Germline V gives CDR1 MNHEY, CDR2 SVGAGI. CDR3 length equals 17 residues. V gave up 1 base and J gave up 2 bases; unmatched junction bases: 7. CDR3 sequence (DNA): TGTGCCAGCAGTTACTGGGTGGGACAGGGGTCGAACTATGGCTACACCTTC. Protein product: CASSYWVGQGSNYGYTF.